The 9 T cell receptor beta chains below were found in one sample sequenced in a study of T cells in narcolepsy. TCRdb keeps only in-frame clones here, not all; method: immunoSEQ multiplex PCR. In the table there are some 30,000 clones, around 80% of which are singletons. What was sequenced was CD45RA- memory CD4+ T cells from PBMCs. The receptors here all came from a human donor with narcolepsy.

The rearrangement uses TRBV21-1 and TRBJ2-7. TRBV21-1 is classified as a pseudogene. The CDR3 loop spans 16 amino acids. CDR3 sequence: CASSKRGDRRLNEQYF. The CDR3 DNA is TGTGCCAGCAGCAAAAGGGGGGACCGACGATTGAACGAGCAGTACTTC.

J is TRBJ2-7 and V is TRBV5-1; 9 nucleotides line up with TRBD1. The J segment lost 0 bases and the V segment lost 3 bases, leaving 4 bases of the junction unmatched. There are 15 residues in the CDR3. Per the germline V gene, CDR1 is SGHRS and CDR2 is YFSETQ. The CDR3 loop is CASSSGQGYSYEQYF. The CDR3 bases are TGCGCCAGCAGCTCGGGACAGGGCTACTCCTACGAGCAGTACTTC.

This clone was detected a few times. The CDR3 coding sequence is TGTGCCTGGAGCCGGGACAGACCCTATGGCTACACCTTC. Translation: CAWSRDRPYGYTF. V is TRBV30 and J is TRBJ1-2, with 7 positions matching TRBD1. The CDR3 covers 13 residues. The V segment lost 3 bases and the J segment 4 bases; nucleotides outside the gene matches: 5. Germline V lookup: CDR1 GTSNPN, CDR2 SVGIG (reference sequence).

This rearrangement joins TRBV5-1 to TRBJ2-7; D gene unclear. CDR1 and CDR2 (germline): SGHRS, YFSETQ. This CDR3 spans 11 amino acids. With 0 bases removed from V and 7 bases from J, the gap between germline ends came to 5 bases. CDR3 sequence: CASSLVDEQYF. In nucleotides, the CDR3 is TGCGCCAGCAGCTTGGTGGATGAGCAGTACTTC.

The chain carries TRBV10-1 and TRBJ1-1; D is ambiguous. CDR1 WNHNN and CDR2 SYGVQD come from the germline V gene (reference sequence). V lost 6 bases to trimming and J lost 1 base, with 15 bases between them. The CDR3 is made up of 15 amino acids. The CDR3 bases are TGCGCCAGCAGCTTTCCCCTAGGGAGGAACACTGAAGCTTTCTTT. This codes for CASSFPLGRNTEAFF.

For this clone: A read error may account for a junction end that differs from germline. This sequence joins TRBV19 and TRBJ2-5; D is ambiguous. Germline V lookup: CDR1 LNHDA, CDR2 SQIVND (reference sequence). The CDR3 spans 12 residues. DNA for the CDR3: TGTGCCAGTAGTCCCCTCCAAGGGACCCAGTACTTC. This sequence encodes CASSPLQGTQYF. The complete variable domain, with remaining parts taken from reference TRBV19 and TRBJ2-5, reads DGGITQSPKYLFRKEGQNVTLSCEQNLNHDAMYWYRQDPGQGLRLIYYSQIVNDFQKGDIAEGYSVSREKKESFPLTVTSAQKNPTAFYLCASSPLQGTQYFGPGTRLLVL.

A few counts support this clone. The chain employs TRBV5-1 and TRBJ2-7; TRBD2 matches 7 bases. With 0 bases clipped from V and 8 bases from J, the junction kept 8 bases outside the gene matches. Germline assignment: CDR1 SGHRS and CDR2 YFSETQ. The CDR3 covers 14 residues. CDR3 in amino acids: CASSLAVASGKQYF. Written as DNA, the CDR3 is TGCGCCAGCAGCTTGGCCGTGGCTAGCGGTAAGCAGTACTTC.

Concerning this clone itself: The junction differs from germline at one of its ends, possibly a read error. The chain joins TRBV7-7 to TRBJ2-5; D not certain. This CDR3 is built from 14 residues. Germline V gene sequence: CDR1 SSHAT, CDR2 FNYEAQ (reference sequence). This CDR3 is CASSRAGTQETQYF. CDR3 in DNA: TGTGCTAGCAGCCGAGCAGGAACCCAAGAGACCCAGTACTTC.

This sequence joins TRBV7-8 and TRBJ2-7; 9 nucleotides match TRBD1. Germline CDR1 reads SGHVS; CDR2 reads FQNEAQ. J lost 9 bases, V lost 1 base, and 10 bases had no gene match. This CDR3 contains 15 residues. The CDR3 region has the DNA TGTGCCAGCAGCTTAGGGGGACAGGGACCACCGGCGCAGTACTTC. Amino acid sequence: CASSLGGQGPPAQYF. The whole variable domain, remainder taken from reference TRBV7-8 and TRBJ2-7, is GAGVSQSPRYKVAKRGQDVALRCDPISGHVSLFWYQQALGQGPEFLTYFQNEAQLDKSGLPSDRFFAERPEGSVSTLKIQRTQQEDSAVYLCASSLGGQGPPAQYFGPGTRLTVT.